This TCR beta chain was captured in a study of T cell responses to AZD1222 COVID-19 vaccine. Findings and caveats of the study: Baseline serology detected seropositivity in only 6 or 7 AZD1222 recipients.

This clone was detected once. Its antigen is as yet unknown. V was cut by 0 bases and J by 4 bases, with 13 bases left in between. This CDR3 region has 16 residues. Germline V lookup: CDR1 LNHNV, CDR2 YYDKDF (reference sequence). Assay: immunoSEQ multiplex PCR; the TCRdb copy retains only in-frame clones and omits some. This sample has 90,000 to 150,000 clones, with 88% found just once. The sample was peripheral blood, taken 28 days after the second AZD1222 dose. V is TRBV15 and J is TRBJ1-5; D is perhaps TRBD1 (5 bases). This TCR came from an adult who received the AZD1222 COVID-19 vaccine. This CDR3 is CATSRDDVTANQPQHF. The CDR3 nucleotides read TGTGCCACCAGCAGAGACGACGTGACAGCTAATCAGCCCCAGCATTTT.